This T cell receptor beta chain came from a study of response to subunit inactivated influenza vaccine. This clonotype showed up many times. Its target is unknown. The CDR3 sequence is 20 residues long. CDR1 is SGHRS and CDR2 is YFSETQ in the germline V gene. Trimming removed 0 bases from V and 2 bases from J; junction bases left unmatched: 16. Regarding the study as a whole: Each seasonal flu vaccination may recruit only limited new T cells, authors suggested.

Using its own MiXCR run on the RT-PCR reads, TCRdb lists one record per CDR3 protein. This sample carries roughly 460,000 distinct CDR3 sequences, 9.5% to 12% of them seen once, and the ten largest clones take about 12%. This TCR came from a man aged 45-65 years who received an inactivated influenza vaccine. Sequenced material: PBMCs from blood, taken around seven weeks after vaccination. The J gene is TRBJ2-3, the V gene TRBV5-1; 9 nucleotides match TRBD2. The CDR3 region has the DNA TGCGCCAGCAGCTTGGCTACTGTATCTTTCGGACTAGCGTACACAGATACGCAGTATTTT. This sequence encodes CASSLATVSFGLAYTDTQYF.